The rows below give T cell receptor beta chains drawn from one sample of a study of cytomegalovirus exposure and HLA in healthy donors. Profiling relied on immunoSEQ multiplex PCR, and the TCRdb table lists in-frame clones only, not all of them. This table holds about 120,000 clones, around 77% found once. The sequencing input was PBMCs. The receptors shown here come from a man aged 18 to 30 in good health and CMV-seropositive. CDR3s include the opening cysteine and the closing phenylalanine or tryptophan. A D gene is named only where the DNA matches it firmly. Clone size is not always given. Where it is, it says once, few, many or a class for expanded clones.

>TRBD1|TRBV19|once|TRBJ1-2
CASSTTGGVYGYTF
TGTGCCAGTAGTACAACAGGGGGCGTCTATGGCTACACCTTC
>.|TRBV5-1|.|TRBJ1-2
CASSSPGVEYGYTF
TGCGCCAGCAGTTCACCAGGGGTGGAGTATGGCTACACCTTC
>TRBD2|TRBV29-1|.|TRBJ2-7
CSVEVTSGYEQYF
TGCAGCGTTGAAGTGACTAGCGGGTACGAGCAGTACTTC
>TRBD2|TRBV18|.|TRBJ2-1
CASSPTSGGANEQFF
TGTGCCAGCTCACCCACTAGCGGGGGGGCGAATGAGCAGTTCTTC
>TRBD1|TRBV27|few|TRBJ1-3
CASSQDRGPGNTIYF
TGTGCCAGCAGTCAGGACAGGGGGCCTGGAAACACCATATATTTT
>TRBD1|TRBV19|.|TRBJ1-6
CASSLPTTGDEDSPLHF
TGTGCCAGTAGCCTCCCGACGACAGGGGATGAGGATTCACCCCTCCACTTT
>.|TRBV18|few|TRBJ1-2
CASSPPSGASGYTF
TGTGCCAGCTCACCACCGTCAGGGGCGTCTGGCTACACCTTC
>TRBD1|TRBV25-1|.|TRBJ1-2
CASSGPGQGYGYTF
TGTGCCAGCAGTGGGCCGGGACAGGGCTATGGCTACACCTTC
>.|TRBV9|few|TRBJ2-2
CASSVDREGIGELFF
TGTGCCAGCAGCGTAGACAGGGAGGGGATCGGGGAGCTGTTTTTT
>.|TRBV11-3|.|TRBJ1-1
CASSRQVSTEAFF
TGTGCCAGCTCGAGACAGGTTAGCACTGAAGCTTTCTTT
>.|TRBV29-1|.|TRBJ1-5
CSVGRGDQPQHF
TGCAGCGTTGGTAGGGGCGACCAGCCCCAGCATTTT
>TRBD1|TRBV13|.|TRBJ2-1
CASSPTFRDRGFVGEQFF
TGTGCCAGCAGCCCCACTTTCCGGGACAGGGGGTTTGTAGGGGAGCAGTTCTTC
>TRBD1|TRBV18|.|TRBJ1-1
CASSPQGAIWGYTEAFF
TGTGCCAGCTCACCTCAGGGGGCCATTTGGGGCTACACTGAAGCTTTCTTT
>.|TRBV6-6|.|TRBJ2-7
CASSSNRYEQYF
TGTGCCAGCAGCTCTAACCGATACGAGCAGTACTTC
>.|TRBV4-2|.|TRBJ1-5
CASSQDGTRDSNQPQHF
TGTGCCAGCAGCCAAGACGGCACACGGGATAGCAATCAGCCCCAGCATTTT
>.|TRBV5-5|.|TRBJ2-5
CASNQGADQETQYF
TGTGCCAGCAACCAAGGGGCGGATCAAGAGACCCAGTACTTC
>.|TRBV30|.|TRBJ1-2
CAWSPRGASASLSGYTF
TGTGCCTGGAGTCCCCGGGGGGCGAGCGCTTCCCTAAGTGGCTACACCTTC
>TRBD2|TRBV4-1|.|TRBJ2-7
CASSQPTSSGRGSYEQYF
TGCGCCAGCAGCCAACCAACTTCTAGCGGGAGGGGATCCTACGAGCAGTACTTC
>.|TRBV6-5|.|TRBJ2-1
CASSPGGEQFF
TGTGCCAGCAGTCCGGGTGGAGAGCAGTTCTTC
>.|TRBV30|.|TRBJ1-1
CAWSRSGRGKAFF
TGTGCCTGGAGCCGCTCAGGAAGGGGGAAAGCTTTCTTT
>TRBD1|TRBV5-1|.|TRBJ1-4
CASSFSTPGQGRANEKLFF
TGCGCCAGCAGCTTTTCGACCCCCGGACAGGGAAGGGCTAATGAAAAACTGTTTTTT
>.|TRBV18|.|TRBJ1-1
CASSSATGNTEAFF
TGTGCCAGCTCATCAGCAACAGGGAACACTGAAGCTTTCTTT
>.|TRBV19|.|TRBJ2-1
CASSINRGANHYNEQFF
TGTGCCAGTAGTATTAATCGCGGGGCAAACCACTACAATGAGCAGTTCTTC
>TRBD1|TRBV2|few|TRBJ2-2
CASSGGSYRGTGELFF
TGTGCCAGCAGTGGGGGGTCCTACAGGGGAACCGGGGAGCTGTTTTTT
>.|TRBV5-1|.|TRBJ2-3
CASGSGVRSYTDTQYF
TGCGCCAGCGGCTCGGGTGTGAGGTCCTACACAGATACGCAGTATTTT
>.|TRBV7-6|.|TRBJ1-1
CASSSKGAEAFF
TGTGCCAGCAGCTCAAAAGGGGCTGAAGCTTTCTTT
>TRBD1|TRBV10-3|few|TRBJ1-6
CAISESYRGSPLHF
TGTGCCATCAGTGAGTCCTACAGGGGTTCACCCCTCCACTTT
>.|TRBV4-2|few|TRBJ2-7
CASSQVVGGSSQYF
TGTGCCAGCAGCCAAGTGGTGGGGGGATCTTCGCAGTACTTC
>.|TRBV7-6|few|TRBJ1-1
CASSSVRGTEAFF
TGTGCCAGCAGCTCCGTTCGGGGGACTGAAGCTTTCTTT
>.|TRBV28|.|TRBJ2-5
CASTENAGQETQYF
TGTGCCAGCACCGAAAACGCGGGCCAAGAGACCCAGTACTTC
>TRBD2|TRBV5-6|once|TRBJ2-1
CASSNGLAGYEQFF
TGTGCCAGCAGTAACGGACTAGCGGGTTATGAGCAGTTCTTC
>TRBD1|TRBV18|.|TRBJ1-4
CASSPQGASEKLFF
TGTGCCAGCTCTCCACAGGGGGCTAGTGAAAAACTGTTTTTT